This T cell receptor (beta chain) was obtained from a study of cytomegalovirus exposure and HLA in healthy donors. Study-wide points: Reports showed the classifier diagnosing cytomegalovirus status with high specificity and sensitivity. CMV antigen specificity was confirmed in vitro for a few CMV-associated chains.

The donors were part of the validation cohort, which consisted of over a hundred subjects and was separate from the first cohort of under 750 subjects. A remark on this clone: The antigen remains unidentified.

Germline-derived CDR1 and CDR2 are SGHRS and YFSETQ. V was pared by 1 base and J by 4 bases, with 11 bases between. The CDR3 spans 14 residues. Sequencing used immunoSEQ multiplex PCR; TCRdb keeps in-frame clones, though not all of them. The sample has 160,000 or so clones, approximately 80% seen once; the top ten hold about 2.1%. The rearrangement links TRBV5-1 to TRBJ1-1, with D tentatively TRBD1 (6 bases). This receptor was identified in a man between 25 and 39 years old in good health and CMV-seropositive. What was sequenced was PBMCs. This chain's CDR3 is CASSLWGGSTEAFF. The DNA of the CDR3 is TGCGCCAGCAGCTTGTGGGGGGGCTCCACTGAAGCTTTCTTT.